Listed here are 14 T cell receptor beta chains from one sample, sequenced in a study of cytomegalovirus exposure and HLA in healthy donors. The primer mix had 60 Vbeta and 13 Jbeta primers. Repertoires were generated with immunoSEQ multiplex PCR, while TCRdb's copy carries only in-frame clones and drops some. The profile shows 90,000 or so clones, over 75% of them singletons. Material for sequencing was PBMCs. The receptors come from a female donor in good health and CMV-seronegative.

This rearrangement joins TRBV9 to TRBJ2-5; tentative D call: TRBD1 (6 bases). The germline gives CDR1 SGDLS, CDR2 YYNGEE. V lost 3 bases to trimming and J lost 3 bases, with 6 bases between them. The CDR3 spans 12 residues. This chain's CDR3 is CASSDREETQYF. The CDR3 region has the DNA TGTGCCAGCAGCGACAGGGAAGAGACCCAGTACTTC.

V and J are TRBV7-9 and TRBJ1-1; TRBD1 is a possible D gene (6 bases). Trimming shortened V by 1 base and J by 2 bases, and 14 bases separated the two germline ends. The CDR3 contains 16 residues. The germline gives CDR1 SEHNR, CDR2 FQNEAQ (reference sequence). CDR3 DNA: TGTGCCAGCAGCTTAGTTGGGGGCAGGAAAAACACTGAAGCTTTCTTT. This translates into CASSLVGGRKNTEAFF.

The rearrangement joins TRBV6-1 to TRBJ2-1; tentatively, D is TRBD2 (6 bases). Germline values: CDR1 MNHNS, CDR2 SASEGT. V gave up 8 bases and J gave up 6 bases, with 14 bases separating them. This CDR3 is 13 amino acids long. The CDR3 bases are TGTGCCAGCCTCCTGGGAGGTATCAATGAGCAGTTCTTC. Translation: CASLLGGINEQFF.

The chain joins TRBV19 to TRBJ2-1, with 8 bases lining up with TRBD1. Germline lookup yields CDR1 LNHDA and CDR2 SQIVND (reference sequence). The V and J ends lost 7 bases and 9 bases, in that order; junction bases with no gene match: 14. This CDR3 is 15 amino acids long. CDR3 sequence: CASNFGGQARGEQFF. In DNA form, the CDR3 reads TGTGCCAGTAATTTTGGGGGACAGGCCCGGGGTGAGCAGTTCTTC.

The CDR3: CASSWEGNSNQPQHF. CDR3 DNA: TGTGCCAGCAGCTGGGAGGGTAATAGCAATCAGCCCCAGCATTTT. The J gene is TRBJ1-5, the V gene TRBV7-8; D call uncertain. V gave up 4 bases and J gave up 0 bases, with 10 bases separating them. Germline lookup yields CDR1 SGHVS and CDR2 FQNEAQ. The CDR3 covers 15 residues.

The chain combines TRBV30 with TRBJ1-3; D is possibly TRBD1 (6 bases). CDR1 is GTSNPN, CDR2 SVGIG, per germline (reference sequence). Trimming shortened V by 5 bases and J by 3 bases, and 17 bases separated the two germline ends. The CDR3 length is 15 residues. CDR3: CAWVEWGRGGNTIYF. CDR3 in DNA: TGTGCCTGGGTTGAGTGGGGCAGGGGTGGAAACACCATATATTTT.

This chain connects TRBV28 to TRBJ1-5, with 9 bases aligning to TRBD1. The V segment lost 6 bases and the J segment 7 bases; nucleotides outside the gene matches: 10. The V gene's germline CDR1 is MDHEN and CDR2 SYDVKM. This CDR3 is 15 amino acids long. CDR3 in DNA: TGTGCCAGCAGCTCTACAGGGGGCGCATACCAGCCCCAGCATTTT. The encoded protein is CASSSTGGAYQPQHF. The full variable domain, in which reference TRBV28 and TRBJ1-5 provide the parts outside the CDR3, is DVKVTQSSRYLVKRTGEKVFLECVQDMDHENMFWYRQDPGLGLRLIYFSYDVKMKEKGDIPEGYSVSREKKERFSLILESASTNQTSMYLCASSSTGGAYQPQHFGDGTRLSIL.

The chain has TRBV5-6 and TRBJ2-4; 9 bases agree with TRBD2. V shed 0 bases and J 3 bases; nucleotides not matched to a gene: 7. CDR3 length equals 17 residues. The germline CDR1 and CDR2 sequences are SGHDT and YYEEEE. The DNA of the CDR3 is TGTGCCAGCAGCTTGGGGGGGCTAGCGGGGTTCAAAAACATTCAGTACTTC. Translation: CASSLGGLAGFKNIQYF.

The CDR3 nucleotides are TGTGCCAGCACTCTCCTAGCGGGGGGCCGTCGGGGAGATTTGGATACGCAGTATTTT. Its protein product is CASTLLAGGRRGDLDTQYF. This rearrangement joins TRBV28 to TRBJ2-3; 11 nucleotides line up with TRBD2. The CDR3 has 19 residues. Looked up from germline, CDR1 is MDHEN and CDR2 is SYDVKM. Trimming at V came to 7 bases and at J to 6 bases, leaving 21 bases not matched to a gene.

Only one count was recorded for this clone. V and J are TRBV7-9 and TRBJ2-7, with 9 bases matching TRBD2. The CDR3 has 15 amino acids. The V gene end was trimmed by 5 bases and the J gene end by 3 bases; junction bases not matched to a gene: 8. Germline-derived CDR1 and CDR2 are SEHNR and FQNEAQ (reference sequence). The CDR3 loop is CASSRGLARNYEQYF. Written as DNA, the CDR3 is TGTGCCAGCAGCCGAGGACTAGCGAGAAACTACGAGCAGTACTTC.

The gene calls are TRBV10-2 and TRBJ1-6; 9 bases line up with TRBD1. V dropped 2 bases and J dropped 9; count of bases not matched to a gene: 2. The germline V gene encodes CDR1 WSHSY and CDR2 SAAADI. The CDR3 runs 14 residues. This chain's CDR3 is CASSETGGPSPLHF. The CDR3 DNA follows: TGCGCCAGCAGTGAGACAGGGGGCCCTTCACCCCTCCACTTT.

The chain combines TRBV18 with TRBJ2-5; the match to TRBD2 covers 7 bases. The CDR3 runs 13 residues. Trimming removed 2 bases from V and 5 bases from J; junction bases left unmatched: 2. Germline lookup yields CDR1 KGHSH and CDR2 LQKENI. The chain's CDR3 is CASSPGLEETQYF. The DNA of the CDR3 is TGTGCCAGCTCACCAGGACTAGAGGAGACCCAGTACTTC.

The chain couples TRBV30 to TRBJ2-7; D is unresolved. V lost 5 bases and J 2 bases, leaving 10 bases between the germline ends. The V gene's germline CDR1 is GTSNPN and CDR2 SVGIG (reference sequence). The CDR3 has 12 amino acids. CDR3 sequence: CAWPFITYEQYF. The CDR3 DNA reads TGTGCCTGGCCCTTTATTACCTACGAGCAGTACTTC.

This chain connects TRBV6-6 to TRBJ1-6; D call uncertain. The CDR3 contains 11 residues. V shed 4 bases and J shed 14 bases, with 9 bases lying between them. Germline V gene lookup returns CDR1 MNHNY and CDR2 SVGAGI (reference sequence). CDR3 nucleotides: TGTGCCAGCAGTTTGAGGGAAACCCTCCACTTT. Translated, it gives CASSLRETLHF.